The 10 T cell receptor beta chains listed next were all sequenced from one sample in a study of blood T cell repertoires in COVID-19. TCRdb's copy holds only in-frame clones and misses some; the assay was immunoSEQ multiplex PCR. The data contain over 300,000 clones, just over 85% of them seen just once; the ten biggest clones take up 10%. Sequencing was carried out using PBMCs or T cells enriched from blood (not recorded which). Receptors originate from a woman in her late teens or twenties who had recovered from COVID-19.

This chain joins TRBV5-1 and TRBJ1-3; no definite D call. The CDR3 is 11 amino acids. The germline CDR1 and CDR2 sequences are SGHRS and YFSETQ. Trimming stripped 0 bases from V and 9 bases from J, with 4 bases between. The CDR3 region has the DNA TGCGCCAGCAGCTTGGGCGGCACCATATATTTT. Its translation is CASSLGGTIYF.

The CDR3 nucleotides are TGTGCCAGCAGTTTCATATCTAGCGGGAGGCCTTCCTACAATGAGCAGTTCTTC. This translates into CASSFISSGRPSYNEQFF. The chain couples TRBV27 to TRBJ2-1; TRBD2 agrees at 11 bases. In germline, CDR1 is MNHEY, CDR2 SMNVEV (reference sequence). V lost 3 bases and J lost 1; bases outside the gene matches: 8. The CDR3 totals 18 residues.

This chain connects TRBV10-1 to TRBJ2-2, with TRBD1 identical over 9 bases. J gave up 3 bases and V 0 bases, and 2 bases lay outside the gene matches. In germline, CDR1 is WNHNN, CDR2 SYGVQD (reference sequence). The CDR3 sequence is 16 residues long. CDR3 sequence: CASSESGQGHTGELFF. Written as DNA, the CDR3 is TGCGCCAGCAGTGAGTCGGGACAGGGCCACACCGGGGAGCTGTTTTTT.

The chain combines TRBV28 with TRBJ1-2; D not resolved. Germline CDR1 MDHEN, CDR2 SYDVKM. The CDR3 is made up of 12 amino acids. Trimming removed 2 bases from V and 8 bases from J, with 9 bases in between. CDR3: CASSLSLRGYTF. The CDR3 region has the DNA TGTGCCAGCAGTTTAAGTCTTCGGGGCTACACCTTC.

The chain links TRBV11-2 to TRBJ2-2; 9 positions agree with TRBD2. Germline V lookup: CDR1 SGHAT, CDR2 FQNNGV. The junction had 10 bases not matched to a gene; V was cut back by 3 bases and J by 5 bases. There are 17 residues in the CDR3. DNA of the CDR3: TGTGCCAGCAGCTTTATGGGCGGGAGGGCCAGGACCGGGGAGCTGTTTTTT. Translation gives CASSFMGGRARTGELFF.

This chain connects TRBV27 to TRBJ2-7; 8 nucleotides line up with TRBD2. Losses at the gene ends were 6 bases for V and 3 bases for J; bases not matched to a gene: 13. Germline-derived CDR1 and CDR2 are MNHEY and SMNVEV (reference sequence). This CDR3 comprises 16 residues. CDR3 sequence: CASRLMMGLGVYEQYF. Here the CDR3 DNA reads TGTGCCAGCAGACTAATGATGGGACTAGGGGTCTACGAGCAGTACTTC.

This rearrangement joins TRBV9 to TRBJ2-3; a weak D match, TRBD2 (5 bases). Germline assignment: CDR1 SGDLS and CDR2 YYNGEE. The CDR3 spans 15 residues. Deletions cut 0 bases from V and 0 bases from J, with 8 bases between. DNA for the CDR3: TGTGCCAGCAGCGTAGTCGGACTTAGCACAGATACGCAGTATTTT. Encoded protein: CASSVVGLSTDTQYF.

V usage is TRBV5-5 and J usage is TRBJ1-1, with 11 bases identical to TRBD1. Germline CDR1 SGHKS, CDR2 YYEKEE (reference sequence). V lost 4 bases, J lost 6 bases, and 8 bases stayed unmatched. The CDR3 consists of 15 residues. The CDR3 spells CASSPRTGGQAEAFF. The DNA of the CDR3 is TGTGCCAGCAGCCCACGGACAGGGGGCCAGGCTGAAGCTTTCTTT.

The chain carries TRBV7-3 and TRBJ1-5; 9 nucleotides agree with TRBD1. The CDR3 consists of 13 residues. Germline CDR1 reads SGHTA; CDR2 reads FQGTGA. The junction had 4 bases not matched to a gene; V was cut back by 4 bases and J by 9 bases. DNA for the CDR3: TGTGCCAGCAGCTCGGGACAGGGCCGGCCCCAGCATTTT. It translates to CASSSGQGRPQHF.

The chain employs TRBV27 and TRBJ2-7; TRBD2 agrees at 12 bases. This CDR3 contains 16 residues. V dropped 6 bases and J dropped 2; count of bases not matched to a gene: 8. Germline CDR1 and CDR2: MNHEY and SMNVEV (reference sequence). In nucleotides, the CDR3 is TGTGCCAGCAGCCCACTCGGACTAGCGGGGACCTACGAGCAGTACTTC. It yields the protein CASSPLGLAGTYEQYF.